A single sample gave rise to the 2 T cell receptor beta chains below, sequenced in a study of blood T cell repertoires in COVID-19. This table comes from immunoSEQ multiplex PCR, and its TCRdb copy is limited to in-frame clones, with some not included. The sample has 150,000 to 200,000 clones, around 80% seen once; the top ten hold 13% to 15%. What was sequenced was peripheral blood. Receptors were obtained from a man aged 25 to 40 with active or convalescent COVID-19.

This clone came up once. The V gene is TRBV6-5, the J gene TRBJ1-5, with D perhaps TRBD1 (5 bases). This CDR3 has 16 residues. Germline CDR1 is MNHEY and CDR2 is SVGAGI. Trimming removed 0 bases at V and 2 bases at J, with 11 bases between. The CDR3 reads CASSYSGGGGNQPQHF. The CDR3 coding sequence is TGTGCCAGCAGTTACTCGGGCGGGGGAGGCAATCAGCCCCAGCATTTT.

The gene calls are TRBV25-1 and TRBJ1-5; D not resolved. The CDR3 is 12 amino acids. Germline V gene data show CDR1 as MGHDK and CDR2 as SYGVNS. V lost 2 bases and J 7 bases, leaving 6 bases between the germline ends. CDR3 sequence: CASSEQSQPQHF. The DNA of the CDR3 is TGTGCCAGCAGTGAACAAAGCCAGCCCCAGCATTTT. Supplemented by reference TRBV25-1 and TRBJ1-5, the full variable domain reads EADIYQTPRYLVIGTGKKITLECSQTMGHDKMYWYQQDPGMELHLIHYSYGVNSTEKGDLSSESTVSRIRTEHFPLTLESARPSHTSQYLCASSEQSQPQHFGDGTRLSIL.